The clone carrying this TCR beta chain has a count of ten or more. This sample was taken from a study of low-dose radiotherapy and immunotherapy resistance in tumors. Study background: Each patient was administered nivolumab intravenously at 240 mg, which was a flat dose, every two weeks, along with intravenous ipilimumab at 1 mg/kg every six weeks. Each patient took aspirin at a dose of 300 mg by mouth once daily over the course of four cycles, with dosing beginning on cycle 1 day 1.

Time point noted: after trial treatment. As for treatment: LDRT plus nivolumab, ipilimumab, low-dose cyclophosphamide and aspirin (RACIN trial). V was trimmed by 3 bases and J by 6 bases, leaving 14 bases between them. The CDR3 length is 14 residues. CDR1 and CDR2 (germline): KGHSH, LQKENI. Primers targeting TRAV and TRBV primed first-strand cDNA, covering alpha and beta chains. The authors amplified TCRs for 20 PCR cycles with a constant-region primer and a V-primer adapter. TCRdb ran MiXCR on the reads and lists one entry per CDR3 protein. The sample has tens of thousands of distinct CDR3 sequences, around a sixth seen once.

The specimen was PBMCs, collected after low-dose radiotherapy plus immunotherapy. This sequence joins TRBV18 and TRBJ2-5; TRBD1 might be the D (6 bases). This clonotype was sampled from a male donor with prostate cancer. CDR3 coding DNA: TGTGCCAGCTCACCTAGGACAGATCGGAAGACCCAGTACTTC. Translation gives CASSPRTDRKTQYF.